This TCR beta chain was sequenced during a study of blood T cell repertoires in COVID-19. Study in general: The origin of the acute and convalescent COVID-19 samples was the United States, Italy and Spain.

Germline loops: CDR1 SGHRS, CDR2 YFSETQ. The CDR3 length is 14 residues. V was pared by 0 bases and J by 8 bases, with 11 bases between. This clone has a single count. In the source study's methods: Reference gene primer amplification yielded estimated nucleated cell counts. Profiling relied on immunoSEQ multiplex PCR, and the TCRdb table lists in-frame clones only, not all of them. For V, J and clone size, that table is used; D and trimming come from the DNA. The data contain about 200,000 clones, about 95% of them singletons. The chain is built from TRBV5-1 and TRBJ1-4; D ambiguous. This clonotype was sampled from a man aged 30-40 years with COVID-19, enrolled during active disease. Specimen: peripheral blood. CDR3 bases: TGCGCCAGCAGCTTGGGGGCGAGTTACGAAAAACTGTTTTTT. Translation gives CASSLGASYEKLFF.